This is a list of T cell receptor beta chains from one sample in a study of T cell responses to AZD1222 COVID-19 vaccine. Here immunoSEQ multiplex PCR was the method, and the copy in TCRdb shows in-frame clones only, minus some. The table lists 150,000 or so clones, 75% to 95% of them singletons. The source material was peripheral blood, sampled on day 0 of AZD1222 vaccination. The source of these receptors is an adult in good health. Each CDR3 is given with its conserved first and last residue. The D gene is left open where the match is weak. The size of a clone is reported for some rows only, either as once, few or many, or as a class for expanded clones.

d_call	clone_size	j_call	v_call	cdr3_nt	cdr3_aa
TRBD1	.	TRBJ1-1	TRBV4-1	TGCGCCAGCAGCCAACTGGGACAGGGCTTCGGTTGGACTGAAGCTTTCTTT	CASSQLGQGFGWTEAFF
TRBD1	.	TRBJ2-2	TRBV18	TGTGCCAGCTCACTCGGACAGGGTACCGCCGGGGAGCTGTTTTTT	CASSLGQGTAGELFF
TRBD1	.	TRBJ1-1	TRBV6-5	TGTGCCAGCAACAGGGGGGAGGGTGAAGCTTTCTTT	CASNRGEGEAFF
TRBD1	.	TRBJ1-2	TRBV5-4	TGTGCCACCAAGGACAGGAACTTTAACTATGGCTACACCTTC	CATKDRNFNYGYTF
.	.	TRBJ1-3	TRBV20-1	TGCAGTGCTAGTCCCCAGCCGACCTCTGGAAACACCATATATTTT	CSASPQPTSGNTIYF
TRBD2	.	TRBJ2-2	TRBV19	TGTGCCAGTAGTCCCTACCCCGGGACTAGCGGGAGAGACACCGGGGAGCTGTTTTTT	CASSPYPGTSGRDTGELFF
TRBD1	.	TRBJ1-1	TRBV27	TGTGCCAGCAGTCCCAAACAGGGGGCTTGGACTGAAGCTTTCTTT	CASSPKQGAWTEAFF
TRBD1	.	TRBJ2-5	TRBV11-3	TGTGCCAGCAGCCTGACAGGGGCTCTCCAAGAGACCCAGTACTTC	CASSLTGALQETQYF
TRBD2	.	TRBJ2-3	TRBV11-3	TGTGCCAGCAGCCCGGGACTAGCGGGTCGCACAGATACGCAGTATTTT	CASSPGLAGRTDTQYF
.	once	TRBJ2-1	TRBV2	TGTGCCAGCTCGCGGGCCTCAAAGATGAATGAGCAGTTCTTC	CASSRASKMNEQFF
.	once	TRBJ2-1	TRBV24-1	TGTGCCACCAGTGACAGGAACTACAATGAGCAGTTCTTC	CATSDRNYNEQFF
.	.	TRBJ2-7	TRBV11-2	TGTGCCAGCAAAAGGCCGGCTTCCTACGAGCAGTACTTC	CASKRPASYEQYF
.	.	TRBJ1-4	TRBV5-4	TGTGCCAGCAGGACCGTATCTGCAACTAATGAAAAACTGTTTTTT	CASRTVSATNEKLFF
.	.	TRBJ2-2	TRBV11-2	TGTGCCAGCAGCTTAGTAGGGTCTGCCGCCGGGGAGCTGTTTTTT	CASSLVGSAAGELFF
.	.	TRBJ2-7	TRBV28	TGTGCCAGCAGTCGACTACGGTACGAGCAGTACTTC	CASSRLRYEQYF
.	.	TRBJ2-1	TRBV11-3	TGTGCCAGCAGCCTGGACGTTGAGCAGTTCTTC	CASSLDVEQFF
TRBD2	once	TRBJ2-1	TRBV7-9	TGTGCCAGCAGCCCGGCGGGGGCCTACAATGAGCAGTTCTTC	CASSPAGAYNEQFF
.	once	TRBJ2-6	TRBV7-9	TGTGCCAGCAGCTTACGAGGAGGCGGGGCCAACGTCCTGACTTTC	CASSLRGGGANVLTF
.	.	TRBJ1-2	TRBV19	TGTGCCAGTAGTATTCGATTCCCAGGGGCCCACTCTGGTGGCTACACCTTC	CASSIRFPGAHSGGYTF
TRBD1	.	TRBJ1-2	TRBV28	TGTGCCAGCAGCATGGGACAGGGTTTTGGCTACACCTTC	CASSMGQGFGYTF
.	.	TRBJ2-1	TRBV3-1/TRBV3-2	TGTGCCAGCAGCCAACGGGACAATGAGCAGTTCTTC	CASSQRDNEQFF